The rows below give T cell receptor beta chains drawn from one sample of a study of blood T cell repertoires in COVID-19. Assay used: immunoSEQ multiplex PCR; TCRdb lists only in-frame clones, some missing. Among roughly 380,000 clones, approximately 89% were seen once, and the ten largest hold 3.5% to 4%. Sequencing used peripheral blood. The receptors derive from a woman aged 60 to 75 with COVID-19, enrolled during active disease. CDR3s include the opening cysteine and the closing phenylalanine or tryptophan. Fields, in order: CDR3 protein, CDR3 DNA, J gene, clone size, D gene, V gene. D genes are given only for firm matches. The size field is filled for only some rows; it gives once, few, many or a size class.

CDR3: CASRETQNTEAFF
DNA: TGCGCCAGCAGGGAGACACAGAACACTGAAGCTTTCTTT
J: TRBJ1-1
size: once
D: .
V: TRBV10-1

CDR3: CASSLTGTGGTEAFF
DNA: TGTGCCAGCTCACTGACCGGGACAGGGGGAACTGAAGCTTTCTTT
J: TRBJ1-1
size: .
D: TRBD1
V: TRBV18

CDR3: CASSQPSGVCNQPQHF
DNA: TGCGCCAGCAGTCAACCCTCCGGGGTGTGCAATCAGCCCCAGCATTTT
J: TRBJ1-5
size: .
D: .
V: TRBV23-1

CDR3: CAISGTGVGYEQYF
DNA: TGTGCCATCAGTGGCACAGGGGTGGGCTACGAGCAGTACTTC
J: TRBJ2-7
size: .
D: TRBD1
V: TRBV10-3

CDR3: CASSRDPGGSNYGYTF
DNA: TGCGCCAGCAGCAGGGACCCGGGAGGGTCTAACTATGGCTACACCTTC
J: TRBJ1-2
size: .
D: .
V: TRBV5-1

CDR3: CASSQEAGRTKNIQYF
DNA: TGCGCCAGCAGCCAAGAGGCAGGGCGGACCAAAAACATTCAGTACTTC
J: TRBJ2-4
size: .
D: .
V: TRBV4-1

CDR3: CASSYSFAGGAYEQYF
DNA: TGTGCCAGCAGTTACTCTTTCGCGGGGGGCGCATACGAGCAGTACTTC
J: TRBJ2-7
size: once
D: TRBD2
V: TRBV6-5

CDR3: CASSPGGSPDTQYF
DNA: TGTGCCAGCTCCCCCGGGGGGTCCCCAGATACGCAGTATTTT
J: TRBJ2-3
size: .
D: TRBD2
V: TRBV18

CDR3: CASSFGEGYGYTF
DNA: TGTGCCAGCAGCTTTGGAGAGGGTTATGGCTACACCTTC
J: TRBJ1-2
size: .
D: .
V: TRBV7-9

CDR3: CASSDRGPSTGELFF
DNA: TGCGCCAGCAGCGACAGGGGGCCATCCACCGGGGAGCTGTTTTTT
J: TRBJ2-2
size: .
D: TRBD1
V: TRBV5-1

CDR3: CASSEVVVEEAFF
DNA: TGTGCCAGCAGTGAAGTTGTCGTCGAGGAAGCTTTCTTT
J: TRBJ1-1
size: .
D: .
V: TRBV6-1

CDR3: CTSSQDRVGGSYEQYF
DNA: TGCACCAGCAGCCAAGACCGGGTAGGGGGCTCCTACGAGCAGTACTTC
J: TRBJ2-7
size: .
D: .
V: TRBV1

CDR3: CASSYTPRLAGVGELFF
DNA: TGTGCCAGCAGTTACACCCCGAGACTAGCGGGGGTCGGGGAGCTGTTTTTT
J: TRBJ2-2
size: .
D: TRBD2
V: TRBV6-2/TRBV6-3

CDR3: CASSITGVGGTEAFF
DNA: TGTGCCAGCAGTATTACAGGGGTAGGTGGGACTGAAGCTTTCTTT
J: TRBJ1-1
size: once
D: TRBD1
V: TRBV7-2

CDR3: CASRPQGNQETQYF
DNA: TGTGCCAGTAGACCACAGGGAAACCAAGAGACCCAGTACTTC
J: TRBJ2-5
size: .
D: .
V: TRBV19

CDR3: CASSESGGQLNTEAFF
DNA: TGCGCCAGCAGTGAGTCGGGAGGGCAGTTGAACACTGAAGCTTTCTTT
J: TRBJ1-1
size: .
D: .
V: TRBV10-1

CDR3: CASSQVVGPQGETQYF
DNA: TGTGCCAGCAGCCAAGTAGTTGGGCCCCAGGGAGAGACCCAGTACTTC
J: TRBJ2-5
size: .
D: .
V: TRBV3-1/TRBV3-2

CDR3: CASSVGGGALQETQYF
DNA: TGTGCCAGCAGCGTAGGAGGCGGGGCCCTCCAAGAGACCCAGTACTTC
J: TRBJ2-5
size: .
D: .
V: TRBV9

CDR3: CASSDRGQGYEKLFF
DNA: TGTGCCAGCAGTGATAGGGGACAGGGTTATGAAAAACTGTTTTTT
J: TRBJ1-4
size: .
D: TRBD1
V: TRBV6-1

CDR3: CASSKNNAGAGDTQYF
DNA: TGTGCCAGCAGCAAAAACAATGCAGGGGCCGGAGATACGCAGTATTTT
J: TRBJ2-3
size: .
D: .
V: TRBV7-3

CDR3: CASSIDLRRQGHHQPQHF
DNA: TGTGCCAGTAGTATAGATCTAAGACGGCAGGGTCATCATCAGCCCCAGCATTTT
J: TRBJ1-5
size: .
D: .
V: TRBV19

CDR3: CASSRARPFYNEQFF
DNA: TGTGCCAGCAGCAGGGCCAGGCCGTTCTACAATGAGCAGTTCTTC
J: TRBJ2-1
size: .
D: .
V: TRBV28

CDR3: CASSSQGGRGDYGYTF
DNA: TGCGCCAGCAGCTCACAGGGAGGGCGGGGAGACTATGGCTACACCTTC
J: TRBJ1-2
size: .
D: .
V: TRBV5-1

CDR3: CASTTRKDSNYGYTF
DNA: TGTGCCAGCACAACTAGGAAGGATTCTAACTATGGCTACACCTTC
J: TRBJ1-2
size: .
D: .
V: TRBV6-4

CDR3: CASSEDTGGYWGYTF
DNA: TGCGCCAGCAGCGAGGATACAGGGGGCTATTGGGGCTACACCTTC
J: TRBJ1-2
size: .
D: TRBD1
V: TRBV5-1

CDR3: CASSRGGGRSGYTF
DNA: TGTGCCAGCTCTCGCGGAGGTGGCAGGTCTGGCTACACCTTC
J: TRBJ1-2
size: .
D: .
V: TRBV5-4

CDR3: CASSYKTGENQPQHF
DNA: TGTGCCAGCAGTTATAAGACAGGTGAAAATCAGCCCCAGCATTTT
J: TRBJ1-5
size: .
D: .
V: TRBV27

CDR3: CASLGQGGNEQFF
DNA: TGTGCCAGTCTTGGACAGGGCGGGAATGAGCAGTTCTTC
J: TRBJ2-1
size: .
D: TRBD1
V: TRBV12-3/TRBV12-4

CDR3: CASSPGLAGGTQETQYF
DNA: TGTGCCAGCAGCCCCGGACTAGCGGGGGGCACACAAGAGACCCAGTACTTC
J: TRBJ2-5
size: .
D: TRBD2
V: TRBV5-4

CDR3: CASSQVYNPNSGNTIYF
DNA: TGTGCCAGCAGCCAAGTGTACAACCCCAACTCTGGAAACACCATATATTTT
J: TRBJ1-3
size: few
D: .
V: TRBV14

CDR3: CASSGRVKFF
DNA: TGTGCCAGCAGCGGCAGGGTGAAGTTCTTC
J: TRBJ2-1
size: once
D: .
V: TRBV2

CDR3: CASSPGQGETQYF
DNA: TGTGCCAGCAGCCCAGGACAGGGAGAGACCCAGTACTTC
J: TRBJ2-5
size: .
D: TRBD1
V: TRBV7-3

CDR3: CASSALGTYTEKLFF
DNA: TGTGCCAGCAGCGCTCTCGGGACATATACTGAAAAACTGTTTTTT
J: TRBJ1-4
size: .
D: .
V: TRBV28

CDR3: CASSLAGERSYEQYF
DNA: TGTGCCAGCAGTTTAGCGGGGGAAAGGTCCTACGAGCAGTACTTC
J: TRBJ2-7
size: .
D: TRBD2
V: TRBV27

CDR3: CASSQDVDRGVSNYGYTF
DNA: TGCGCCAGCAGCCAAGACGTGGACAGGGGTGTTTCGAACTATGGCTACACCTTC
J: TRBJ1-2
size: .
D: TRBD1
V: TRBV4-1

CDR3: CAYRPQDSPLHF
DNA: TGTGCCTACCGGCCCCAGGATTCACCCCTCCACTTT
J: TRBJ1-6
size: .
D: .
V: TRBV30

CDR3: CASSLDRNTEAFF
DNA: TGTGCCAGCAGCCTCGACAGGAACACTGAAGCTTTCTTT
J: TRBJ1-1
size: once
D: .
V: TRBV7-9

CDR3: CASTGLTSGNTIYF
DNA: TGTGCCAGCACGGGACTTACCTCTGGAAACACCATATATTTT
J: TRBJ1-3
size: .
D: .
V: TRBV25-1

CDR3: CASSLGQGDYNEQFF
DNA: TGTGCCAGCAGCTTAGGACAGGGGGATTACAATGAGCAGTTCTTC
J: TRBJ2-1
size: .
D: TRBD1
V: TRBV5-5

CDR3: CASSLSGAEAFF
DNA: TGTGCCAGCAGTCTTTCGGGAGCTGAAGCTTTCTTT
J: TRBJ1-1
size: .
D: .
V: TRBV2

CDR3: CASSQVTAGGSGTQYF
DNA: TGTGCCAGCAGCCAAGTTACAGCGGGGGGCAGCGGGACCCAGTACTTC
J: TRBJ2-5
size: .
D: TRBD2
V: TRBV4-2

CDR3: CASSLLVGRGVAEAFF
DNA: TGTGCCAGCAGTTTACTCGTCGGCAGGGGGGTCGCTGAAGCTTTCTTT
J: TRBJ1-1
size: once
D: TRBD1
V: TRBV28

CDR3: CASSSDSRETQYF
DNA: TGTGCCAGCAGCTCTGACAGCAGAGAGACCCAGTACTTC
J: TRBJ2-5
size: .
D: .
V: TRBV9

CDR3: CASSLASPGDFMGPGGYTF
DNA: TGTGCCAGCAGTTTAGCCAGCCCTGGGGACTTTATGGGGCCAGGGGGCTACACCTTC
J: TRBJ1-2
size: .
D: .
V: TRBV28

CDR3: CASSFLGRASTDTQYF
DNA: TGTGCCAGCAGTTTTCTAGGCAGGGCTAGCACAGATACGCAGTATTTT
J: TRBJ2-3
size: .
D: .
V: TRBV28

CDR3: CASSERGITQYF
DNA: TGTGCCAGCAGTGAAAGAGGGATAACGCAGTATTTT
J: TRBJ2-3
size: few
D: .
V: TRBV2